The source of this T cell receptor beta chain is a study of blood T cell repertoires in COVID-19 (dated by TCRdb to 2020 to 2021). Regarding the study in general: Collaborator samples came from the United States, Italy and Spain and covered acute and convalescent phases of COVID-19. Samples were obtained from the ongoing ImmuneRACE study (first 160 participants) and from about 1,300 subjects provided by 6 global collaborators. The repertoires were released in a freely available public database meant as a resource for research on the immune response to SARS-CoV-2. Where available, HLA class I and class II types were obtained from metadata supplied by the sample provider rather than from assay-based typing. Sample metadata almost always included a de-identified subject ID, COVID-19 status, age in years and sex. Deeply sampled blood TCRbeta repertoires from subjects exposed to, actively infected with, or recovered from COVID-19 were included in the dataset. The prospective study material was composed of cDNA or gDNA derived from T cells, B-cell-depleted T cells, or PBMCs.

General conclusions and limits of the study: The quantity of clinical and demographic metadata differed by source and by participant and was supplied without curation.

Whole blood was collected in K2EDTA tubes by collaborating institutions according to the institutions' own protocols. For TCRbeta analysis, collaborators shipped samples in one of three forms: frozen whole blood, isolated PBMCs, or DNA extracted from either of those sample types. The germline V gene yields SGHVS for CDR1 and FQNEAQ for CDR2. V and J lose 1 base and 5 bases, and a span of 8 bases separates them. Counted from cysteine to phenylalanine, this CDR3 has 13 amino acids. Only the CDR3 portion is preserved as DNA: 39 bases, with reading frame beginning at the first base. Comment on this clone: Its cognate antigen has yet to be identified. Per-base qualities were not stored, and no clone one base away is much larger.

TCRbeta CDR3 regions were amplified from genomic DNA using the immunoSEQ Assay, a bias-controlled multiplex PCR. As for how the authors treated the data: Within the assay, amplification of reference gene primers was used to estimate how many nucleated cells each sample contained. Sequence reads were collapsed and filtered to measure the absolute abundance of every unique TCRbeta CDR3 rearrangement. For each sample, productive Simpson clonality was calculated as the square root of Simpson's diversity index across productive rearrangements. Drawn from immuneACCESS, this table holds only the in-frame rearrangements with V and J called that TCRdb kept. Clones are partly lost; checked studies trace under half to an unresolved V gene and leave the rest unexplained. That table gives V, J and clone size, and the DNA gave D and trimming. A total of more than 200,000 clones appear in this sample, roughly 90% of them only once. Around 2.9% of the sample rests with the top ten.

The specimen sequenced was peripheral blood. This TCR came from a woman between 55 and 75 years old with acute or convalescent COVID-19. This receptor chain uses TRBV7-8 and TRBJ1-2; D gene: possibly TRBD1, on 5 matching bases. CDR3 reads: CASSLDPGYGYTF. The base sequence is TGTGCCAGCAGCTTAGACCCAGGGTATGGCTACACCTTC.